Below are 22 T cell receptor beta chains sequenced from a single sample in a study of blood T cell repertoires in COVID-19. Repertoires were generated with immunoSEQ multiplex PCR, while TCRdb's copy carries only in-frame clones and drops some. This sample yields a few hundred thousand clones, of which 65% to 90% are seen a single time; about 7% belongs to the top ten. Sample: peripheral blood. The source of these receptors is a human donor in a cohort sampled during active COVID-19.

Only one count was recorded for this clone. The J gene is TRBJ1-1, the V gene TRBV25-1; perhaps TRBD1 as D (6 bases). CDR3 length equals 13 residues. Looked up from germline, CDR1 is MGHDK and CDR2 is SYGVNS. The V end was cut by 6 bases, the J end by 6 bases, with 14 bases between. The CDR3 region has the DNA TGTGCCAGCAGCCCACAGGGAGATTCTGAAGCTTTCTTT. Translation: CASSPQGDSEAFF. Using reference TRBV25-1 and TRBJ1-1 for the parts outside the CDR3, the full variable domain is EADIYQTPRYLVIGTGKKITLECSQTMGHDKMYWYQQDPGMELHLIHYSYGVNSTEKGDLSSESTVSRIRTEHFPLTLESARPSHTSQYLCASSPQGDSEAFFGQGTRLTVV.

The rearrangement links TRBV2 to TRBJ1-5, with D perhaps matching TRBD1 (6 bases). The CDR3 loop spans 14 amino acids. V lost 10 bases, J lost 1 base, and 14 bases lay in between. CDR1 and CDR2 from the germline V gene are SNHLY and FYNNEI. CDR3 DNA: TGTGCCACTGGAACGACAGGAAGCAATCAGCCCCAGCATTTT. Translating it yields CATGTTGSNQPQHF.

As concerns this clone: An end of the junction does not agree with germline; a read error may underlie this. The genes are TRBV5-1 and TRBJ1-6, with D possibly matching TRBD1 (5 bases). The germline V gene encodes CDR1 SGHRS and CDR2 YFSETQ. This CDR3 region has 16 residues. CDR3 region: CASSLVDSSNNSPLHF. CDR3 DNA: TGCGCCAGCAGCTTAGTCGACAGCTCCAATAATTCACCCCTCCACTTT.

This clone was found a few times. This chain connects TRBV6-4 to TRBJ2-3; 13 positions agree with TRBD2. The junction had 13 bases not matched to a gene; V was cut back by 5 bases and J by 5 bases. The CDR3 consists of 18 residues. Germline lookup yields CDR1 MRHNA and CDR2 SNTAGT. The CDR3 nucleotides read TGTGCCAGCAGTAAGACTAGCGGGGGGCCCCGGCACAGAGATACGCAGTATTTT. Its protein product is CASSKTSGGPRHRDTQYF.

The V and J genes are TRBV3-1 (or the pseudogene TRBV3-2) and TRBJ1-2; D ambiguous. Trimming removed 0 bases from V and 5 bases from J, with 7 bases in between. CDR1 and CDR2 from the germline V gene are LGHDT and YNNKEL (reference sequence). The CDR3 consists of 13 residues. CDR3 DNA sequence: TGTGCCAGCAGCCAAGACAGAGGGTATGGCTACACCTTC. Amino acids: CASSQDRGYGYTF.

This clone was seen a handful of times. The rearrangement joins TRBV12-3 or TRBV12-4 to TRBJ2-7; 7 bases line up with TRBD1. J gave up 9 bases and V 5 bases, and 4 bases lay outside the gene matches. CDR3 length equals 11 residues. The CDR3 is CASSGDSGQYF. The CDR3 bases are TGTGCCAGCAGTGGGGACAGCGGGCAGTACTTC.

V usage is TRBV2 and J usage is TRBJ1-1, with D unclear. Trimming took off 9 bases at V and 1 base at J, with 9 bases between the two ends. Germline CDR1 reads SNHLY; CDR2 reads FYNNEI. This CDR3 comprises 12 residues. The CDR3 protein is CASQYTNTEAFF. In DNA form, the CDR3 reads TGTGCCAGTCAGTACACGAACACTGAAGCTTTCTTT.

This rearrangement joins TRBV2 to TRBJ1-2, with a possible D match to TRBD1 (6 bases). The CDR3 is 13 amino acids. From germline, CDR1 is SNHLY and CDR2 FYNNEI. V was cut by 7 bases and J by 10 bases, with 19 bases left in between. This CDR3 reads CASINTGSSDYTF. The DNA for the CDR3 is TGTGCCAGCATCAACACAGGGTCGAGCGACTACACCTTC.

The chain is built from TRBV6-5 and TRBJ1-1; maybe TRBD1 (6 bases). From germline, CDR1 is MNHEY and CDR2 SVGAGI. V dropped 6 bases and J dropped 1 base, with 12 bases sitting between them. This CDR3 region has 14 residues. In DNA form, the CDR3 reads TGTGCCAGCAGCTACAGGGAGTCGAACACTGAAGCTTTCTTT. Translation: CASSYRESNTEAFF.

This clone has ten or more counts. The CDR3 DNA reads TGTGCCAGCAGCCACACAGGGACGGCTGATGGCTACACCTTC. It yields the protein CASSHTGTADGYTF. The rearrangement links TRBV7-2 to TRBJ1-2; D might be TRBD1 (6 bases). V was clipped by 5 bases and J by 6 bases, with 16 bases between them. From germline, CDR1 is SGHTA and CDR2 FQGNSA. The CDR3 is made up of 14 amino acids.

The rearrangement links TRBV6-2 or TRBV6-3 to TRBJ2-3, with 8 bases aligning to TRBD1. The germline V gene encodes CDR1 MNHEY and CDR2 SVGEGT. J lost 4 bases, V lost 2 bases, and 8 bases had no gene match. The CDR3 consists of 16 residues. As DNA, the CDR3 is TGTGCCAGCAGTTACGGGACATACAGGGGGTCAGATACGCAGTATTTT. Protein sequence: CASSYGTYRGSDTQYF.

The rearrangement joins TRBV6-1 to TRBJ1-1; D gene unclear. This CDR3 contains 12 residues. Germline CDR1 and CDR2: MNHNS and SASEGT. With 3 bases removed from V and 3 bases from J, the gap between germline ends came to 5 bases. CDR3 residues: CASSDTYTEAFF. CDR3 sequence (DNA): TGTGCCAGCAGTGACACTTACACTGAAGCTTTCTTT.

CDR3 sequence: CASSIGTDNYEQYF. Here the CDR3 DNA reads TGTGCCAGCAGTATCGGGACAGACAACTACGAGCAGTACTTC. The V gene is TRBV6-5, the J gene TRBJ2-7; TRBD1 aligns across 7 bases. The germline CDR1 and CDR2 sequences are MNHEY and SVGAGI. Trimming removed 5 bases from V and 3 bases from J; junction bases left unmatched: 7. The CDR3 is 14 residues long.

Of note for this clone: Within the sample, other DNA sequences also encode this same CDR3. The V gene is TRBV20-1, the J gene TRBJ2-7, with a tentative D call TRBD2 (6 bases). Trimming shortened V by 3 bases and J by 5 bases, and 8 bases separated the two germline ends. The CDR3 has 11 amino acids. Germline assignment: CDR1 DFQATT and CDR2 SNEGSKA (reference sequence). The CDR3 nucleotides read TGCAGTGCTAGCAGCGGGCACGAGCAGTACTTC. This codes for CSASSGHEQYF.

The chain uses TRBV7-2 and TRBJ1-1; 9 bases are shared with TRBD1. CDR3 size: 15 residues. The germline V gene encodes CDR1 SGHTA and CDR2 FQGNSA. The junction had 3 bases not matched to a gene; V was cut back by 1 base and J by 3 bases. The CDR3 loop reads CASSLVGTGYTEAFF. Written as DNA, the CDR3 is TGTGCCAGCAGCTTAGTAGGGACAGGGTACACTGAAGCTTTCTTT.

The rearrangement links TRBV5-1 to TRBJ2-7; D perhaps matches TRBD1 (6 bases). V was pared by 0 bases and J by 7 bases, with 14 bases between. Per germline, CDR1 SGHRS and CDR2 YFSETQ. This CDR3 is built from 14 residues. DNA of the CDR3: TGCGCCAGCAGCTTGGACAGGGCCTCGGGGGAGCAGTACTTC. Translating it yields CASSLDRASGEQYF.

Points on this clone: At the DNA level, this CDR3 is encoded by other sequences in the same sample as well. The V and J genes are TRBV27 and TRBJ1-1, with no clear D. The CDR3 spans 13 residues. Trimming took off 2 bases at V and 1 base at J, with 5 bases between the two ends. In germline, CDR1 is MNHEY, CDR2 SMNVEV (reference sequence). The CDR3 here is CASSLAGNTEAFF. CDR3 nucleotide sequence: TGTGCCAGCAGTTTAGCAGGGAACACTGAAGCTTTCTTT.

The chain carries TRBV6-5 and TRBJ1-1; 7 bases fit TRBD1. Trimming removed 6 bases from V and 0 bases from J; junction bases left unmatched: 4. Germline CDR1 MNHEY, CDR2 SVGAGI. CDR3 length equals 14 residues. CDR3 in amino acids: CASSRDSLNTEAFF. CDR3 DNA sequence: TGTGCCAGCAGCCGGGACAGTCTGAACACTGAAGCTTTCTTT.

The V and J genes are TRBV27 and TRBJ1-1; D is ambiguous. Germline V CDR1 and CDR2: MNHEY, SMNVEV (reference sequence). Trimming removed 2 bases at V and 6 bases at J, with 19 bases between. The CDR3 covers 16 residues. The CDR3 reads CASSLLAGEGSAEAFF. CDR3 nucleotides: TGTGCCAGCAGTTTACTAGCTGGGGAAGGGAGTGCTGAAGCTTTCTTT.

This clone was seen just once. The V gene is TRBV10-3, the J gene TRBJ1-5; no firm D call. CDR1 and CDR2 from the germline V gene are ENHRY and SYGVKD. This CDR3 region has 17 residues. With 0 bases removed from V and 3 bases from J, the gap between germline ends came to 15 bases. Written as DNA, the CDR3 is TGTGCCATCAGTGAGTCCCTCCTATCCGCTACCAATCAGCCCCAGCATTTT. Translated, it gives CAISESLLSATNQPQHF.

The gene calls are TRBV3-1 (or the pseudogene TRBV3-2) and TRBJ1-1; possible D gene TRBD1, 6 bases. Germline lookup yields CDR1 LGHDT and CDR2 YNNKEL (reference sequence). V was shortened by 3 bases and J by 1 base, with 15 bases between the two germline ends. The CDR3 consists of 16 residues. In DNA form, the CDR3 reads TGTGCCAGCAGCCACTCAAGTACAGGGAGGAACACTGAAGCTTTCTTT. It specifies CASSHSSTGRNTEAFF.

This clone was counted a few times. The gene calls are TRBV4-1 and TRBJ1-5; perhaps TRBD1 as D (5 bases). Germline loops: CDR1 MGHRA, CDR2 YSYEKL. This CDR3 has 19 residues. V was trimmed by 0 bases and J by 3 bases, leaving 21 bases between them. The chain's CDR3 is CASSQDPRSGREDNQPQHF. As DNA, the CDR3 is TGCGCCAGCAGCCAAGATCCCAGGTCGGGCAGGGAGGACAATCAGCCCCAGCATTTT.